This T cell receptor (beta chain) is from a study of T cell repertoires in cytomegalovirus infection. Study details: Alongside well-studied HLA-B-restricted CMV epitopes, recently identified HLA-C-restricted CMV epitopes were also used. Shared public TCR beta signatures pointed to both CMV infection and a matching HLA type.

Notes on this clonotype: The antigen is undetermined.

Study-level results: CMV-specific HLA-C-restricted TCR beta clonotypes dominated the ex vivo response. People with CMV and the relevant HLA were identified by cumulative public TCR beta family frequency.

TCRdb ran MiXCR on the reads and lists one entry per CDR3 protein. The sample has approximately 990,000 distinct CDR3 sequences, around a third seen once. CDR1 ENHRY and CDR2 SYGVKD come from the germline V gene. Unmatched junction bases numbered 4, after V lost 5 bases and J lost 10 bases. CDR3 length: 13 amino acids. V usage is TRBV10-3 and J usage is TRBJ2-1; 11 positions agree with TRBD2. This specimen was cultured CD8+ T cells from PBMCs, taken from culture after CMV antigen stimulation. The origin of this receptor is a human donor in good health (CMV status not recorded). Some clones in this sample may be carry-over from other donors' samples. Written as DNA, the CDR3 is TGTGCCATCAGTATGACTAGCGGGACAGAGCAGTTCTTC. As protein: CAISMTSGTEQFF.